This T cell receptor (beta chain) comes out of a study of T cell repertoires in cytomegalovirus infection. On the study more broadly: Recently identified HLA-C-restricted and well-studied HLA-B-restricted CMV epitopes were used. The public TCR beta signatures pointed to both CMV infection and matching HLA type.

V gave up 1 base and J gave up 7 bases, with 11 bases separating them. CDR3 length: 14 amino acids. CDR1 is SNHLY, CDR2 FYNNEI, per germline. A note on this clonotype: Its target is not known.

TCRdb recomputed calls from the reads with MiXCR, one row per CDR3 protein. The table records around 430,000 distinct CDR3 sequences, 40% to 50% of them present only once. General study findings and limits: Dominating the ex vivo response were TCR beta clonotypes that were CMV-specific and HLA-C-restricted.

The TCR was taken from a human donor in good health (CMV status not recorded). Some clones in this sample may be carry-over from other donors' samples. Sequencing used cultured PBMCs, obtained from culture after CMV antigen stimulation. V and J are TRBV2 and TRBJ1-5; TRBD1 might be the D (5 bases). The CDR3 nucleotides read TGTGCCAGCAGTGAAGAGGGGTCGGGACAGCCCCAGCATTTT. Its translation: CASSEEGSGQPQHF.